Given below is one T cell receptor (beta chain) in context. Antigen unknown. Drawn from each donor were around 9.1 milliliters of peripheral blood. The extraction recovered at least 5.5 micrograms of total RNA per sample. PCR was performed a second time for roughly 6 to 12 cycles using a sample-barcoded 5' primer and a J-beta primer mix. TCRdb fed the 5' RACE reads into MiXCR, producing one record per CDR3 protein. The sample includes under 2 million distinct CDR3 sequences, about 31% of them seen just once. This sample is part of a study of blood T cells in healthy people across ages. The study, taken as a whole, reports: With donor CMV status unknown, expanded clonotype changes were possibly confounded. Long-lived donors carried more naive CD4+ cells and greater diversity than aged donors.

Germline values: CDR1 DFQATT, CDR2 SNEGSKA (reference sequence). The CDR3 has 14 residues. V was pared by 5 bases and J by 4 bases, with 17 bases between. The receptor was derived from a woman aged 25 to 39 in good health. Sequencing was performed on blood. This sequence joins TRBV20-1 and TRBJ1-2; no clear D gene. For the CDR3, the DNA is TGCAGTGCTTCCCCGGAGGGCAGGACCTATGGCTACACCTTC. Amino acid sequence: CSASPEGRTYGYTF.